A selection of T cell receptor beta chains follows, all from one sample in a study of CXCR3-negative and CXCR3-positive naive CD8 T cells. TCRdb reprocessed the 5' RACE reads and reports one entry per CDR3 protein, with no DNA. The sample totals 35,000 to 40,000 distinct CDR3 sequences. The specimen sequenced was memory CD8+ T cells from blood. The receptors originated from a human donor in good health. Some clones in this sample may be carry-over from other donors' samples. The CDR3 runs from the conserved cysteine through the conserved F or W. A clone size is listed for some rows: how often the clone was seen (once, few, many), or a class if it is expanded.

size: -
V: TRBV29-1
J: TRBJ2-1
CDR3: CSVEGLAATNEQFF

size: -
V: TRBV6-2/TRBV6-3
J: TRBJ2-1
CDR3: CASTVTGTEYNEQFF

size: -
V: TRBV20-1
J: TRBJ2-3
CDR3: CSARGASGGFVRTDTQYF

size: -
V: TRBV29-1
J: TRBJ1-1
CDR3: CSVEGQAAEAFF

size: -
V: TRBV25-1
J: TRBJ2-1
CDR3: CASSESDNEQFF

size: -
V: TRBV20-1
J: TRBJ2-3
CDR3: CSARDRKGASDADTQYF

size: -
V: TRBV29-1
J: TRBJ2-7
CDR3: CSVVNNRGTYWEQYF

size: -
V: TRBV4-1
J: TRBJ1-2
CDR3: CASSQVTGQLYGYTF

size: -
V: TRBV25-1
J: TRBJ2-7
CDR3: CASSGPLLAGVYEQYF

size: -
V: TRBV28
J: TRBJ2-5
CDR3: CASSLEGETQYF

size: -
V: TRBV7-9
J: TRBJ2-3
CDR3: CASSFGVDTQYF

size: -
V: TRBV6-4
J: TRBJ2-1
CDR3: CASSSGGYYNEQFF

size: -
V: TRBV29-1
J: TRBJ2-2
CDR3: CSVWGAAGELFF

size: -
V: TRBV21-1
J: TRBJ1-2
CDR3: CASSWGGPTNYGYTF

size: -
V: TRBV25-1
J: TRBJ1-1
CDR3: CASGQGNEAFF

size: -
V: TRBV21-1
J: TRBJ2-7
CDR3: CASRNLISYEQYF

size: -
V: TRBV12-3/TRBV12-4
J: TRBJ1-1
CDR3: CASSFDNTEAFF

size: -
V: TRBV14
J: TRBJ2-7
CDR3: CASSLRGGDREFVEQYF

size: -
V: TRBV4-2
J: TRBJ2-2
CDR3: CASSQDSEAGKGAGELFF

size: medium-sized
V: TRBV6-2/TRBV6-3
J: TRBJ1-2
CDR3: CASTAAGEYGYTF

size: -
V: TRBV14
J: TRBJ2-5
CDR3: CASRPRGLAETQYF

size: -
V: TRBV4-1
J: TRBJ1-2
CDR3: CASSQEAGAIRDGYTF

size: -
V: TRBV6-5
J: TRBJ2-2
CDR3: CASSPGQGANTGELFF

size: -
V: TRBV28
J: TRBJ1-1
CDR3: CASSPLEGRITEAFF